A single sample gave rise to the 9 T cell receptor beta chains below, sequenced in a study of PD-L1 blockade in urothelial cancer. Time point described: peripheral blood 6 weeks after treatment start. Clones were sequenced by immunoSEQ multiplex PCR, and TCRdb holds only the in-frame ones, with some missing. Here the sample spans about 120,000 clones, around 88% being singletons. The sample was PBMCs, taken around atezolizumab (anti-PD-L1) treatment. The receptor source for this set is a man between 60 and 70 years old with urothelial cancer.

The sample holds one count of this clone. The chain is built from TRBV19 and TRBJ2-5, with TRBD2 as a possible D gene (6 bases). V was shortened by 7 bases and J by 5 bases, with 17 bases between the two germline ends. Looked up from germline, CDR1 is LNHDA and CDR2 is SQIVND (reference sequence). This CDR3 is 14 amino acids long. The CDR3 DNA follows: TGTGCCAGTACCCACGGAGGGTCGGGGGAGACCCAGTACTTC. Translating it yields CASTHGGSGETQYF.

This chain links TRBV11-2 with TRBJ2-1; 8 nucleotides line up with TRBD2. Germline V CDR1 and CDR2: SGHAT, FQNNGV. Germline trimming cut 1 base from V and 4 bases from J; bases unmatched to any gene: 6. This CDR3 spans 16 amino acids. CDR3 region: CASSLGSGVIYNEQFF. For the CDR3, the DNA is TGTGCCAGCAGCTTAGGTAGCGGGGTGATTTACAATGAGCAGTTCTTC.

The CDR3 nucleotides are TGTGCCTGGAGCTTACTAGCAAATGAGCAGTTCTTC. Protein sequence: CAWSLLANEQFF. The chain recombines TRBV30 with TRBJ2-1, with a possible D match to TRBD2 (6 bases). The CDR3 length is 12 residues. Germline assignment: CDR1 GTSNPN and CDR2 SVGIG (reference sequence). V was pared by 3 bases and J by 7 bases, with 10 bases between.

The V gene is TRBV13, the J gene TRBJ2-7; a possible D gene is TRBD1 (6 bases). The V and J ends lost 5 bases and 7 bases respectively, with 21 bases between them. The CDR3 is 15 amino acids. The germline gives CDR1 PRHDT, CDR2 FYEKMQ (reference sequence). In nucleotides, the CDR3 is TGTGCCAGCAGCAGCCGGGACAAAAGGACCTGGGAGCAGTACTTC. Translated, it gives CASSSRDKRTWEQYF.

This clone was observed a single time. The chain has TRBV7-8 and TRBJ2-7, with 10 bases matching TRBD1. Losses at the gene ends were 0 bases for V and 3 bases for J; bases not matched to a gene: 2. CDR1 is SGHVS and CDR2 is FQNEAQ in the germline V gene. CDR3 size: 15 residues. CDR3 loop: CASSLAGDRGYEQYF. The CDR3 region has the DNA TGTGCCAGCAGCTTAGCTGGGGACAGGGGCTACGAGCAGTACTTC.

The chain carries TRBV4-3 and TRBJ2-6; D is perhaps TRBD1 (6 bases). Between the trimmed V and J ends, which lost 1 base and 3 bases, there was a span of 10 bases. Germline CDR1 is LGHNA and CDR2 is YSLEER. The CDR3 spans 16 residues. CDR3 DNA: TGCGCCAGCAGCCAAGTAGGGGGTAGTGGGGCCAACGTCCTGACTTTC. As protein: CASSQVGGSGANVLTF.

DNA for the CDR3: TGCGCCAGCAGCTTCCTAGCGGGAAACTACAATGAGCAGTTCTTC. As protein: CASSFLAGNYNEQFF. The chain carries TRBV5-1 and TRBJ2-1; 9 nucleotides align to TRBD2. Trimming removed 2 bases from V and 3 bases from J; junction bases left unmatched: 3. The CDR3 is 15 residues long. Germline V lookup: CDR1 SGHRS, CDR2 YFSETQ.

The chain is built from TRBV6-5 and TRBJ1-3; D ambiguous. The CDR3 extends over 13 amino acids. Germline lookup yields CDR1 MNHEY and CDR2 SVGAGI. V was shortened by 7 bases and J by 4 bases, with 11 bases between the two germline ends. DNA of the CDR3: TGTGCCAGCACCCGGGATTTAGGAAACACCATATATTTT. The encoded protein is CASTRDLGNTIYF.

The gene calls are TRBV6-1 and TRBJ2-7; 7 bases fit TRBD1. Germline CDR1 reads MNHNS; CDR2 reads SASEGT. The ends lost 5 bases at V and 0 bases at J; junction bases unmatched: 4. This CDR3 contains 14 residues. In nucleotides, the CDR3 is TGTGCCAGCAGTAGGACAGGTAGCTCCTACGAGCAGTACTTC. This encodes CASSRTGSSYEQYF.